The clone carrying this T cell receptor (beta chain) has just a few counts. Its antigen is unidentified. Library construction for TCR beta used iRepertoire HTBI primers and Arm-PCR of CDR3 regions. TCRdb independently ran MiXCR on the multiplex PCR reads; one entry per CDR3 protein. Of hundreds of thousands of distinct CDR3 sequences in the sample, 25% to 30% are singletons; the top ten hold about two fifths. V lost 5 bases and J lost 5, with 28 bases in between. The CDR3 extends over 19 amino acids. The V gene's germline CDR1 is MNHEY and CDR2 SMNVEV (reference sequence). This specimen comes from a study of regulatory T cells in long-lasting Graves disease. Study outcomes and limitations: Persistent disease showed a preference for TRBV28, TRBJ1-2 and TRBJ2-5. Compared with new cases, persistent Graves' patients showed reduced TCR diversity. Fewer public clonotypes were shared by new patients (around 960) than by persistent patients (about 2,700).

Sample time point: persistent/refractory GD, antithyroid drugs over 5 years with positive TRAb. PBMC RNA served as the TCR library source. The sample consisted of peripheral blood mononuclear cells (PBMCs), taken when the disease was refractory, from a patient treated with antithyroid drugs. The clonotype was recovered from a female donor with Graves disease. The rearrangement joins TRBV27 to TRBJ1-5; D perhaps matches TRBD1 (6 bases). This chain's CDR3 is CASSVADTGTNGRHQPQHF. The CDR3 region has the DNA TGTGCCAGCAGTGTGGCCGATACCGGGACAAACGGCCGTCATCAGCCCCAGCATTTT.